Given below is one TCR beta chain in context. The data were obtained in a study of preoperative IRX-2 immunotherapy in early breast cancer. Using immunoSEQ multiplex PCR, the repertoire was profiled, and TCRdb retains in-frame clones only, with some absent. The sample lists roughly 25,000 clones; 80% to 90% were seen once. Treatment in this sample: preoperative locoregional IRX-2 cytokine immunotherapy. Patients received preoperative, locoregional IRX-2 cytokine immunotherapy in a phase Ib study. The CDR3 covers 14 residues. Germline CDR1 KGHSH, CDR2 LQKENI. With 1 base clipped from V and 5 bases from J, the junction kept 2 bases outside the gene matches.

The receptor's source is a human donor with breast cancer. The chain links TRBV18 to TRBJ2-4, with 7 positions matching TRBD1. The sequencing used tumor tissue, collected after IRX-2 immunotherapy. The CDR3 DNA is TGTGCCAGCTCACCACGACAGGGAGAAAACATTCAGTACTTC. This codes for CASSPRQGENIQYF.